A selection of T cell receptor beta chains follows, all from one sample in a study of Graves' ophthalmopathy and Graves' hyperthyroidism. Each CDR3 protein is one row after TCRdb ran MiXCR on the multiplex PCR reads. Among roughly 230,000 distinct CDR3 sequences listed, under 25% were seen once. Sequences were obtained from peripheral blood. The source of these receptors is a woman aged 45 to 65 with Graves' ophthalmopathy. The CDR3 runs from the conserved cysteine through the conserved F or W. D genes are given only for firm matches. Clone size is given for some rows only: seen once, a few or many times, or a class if the clone is expanded.

v_gene	d_gene	j_gene	abundance	CDR3nt	CDR3aa
TRBV5-1	.	TRBJ1-2	many	TGCGCCAGCAGCTTGTTCTCCGGGGCTTCGGCAGAGAGCTATGGCTACACCTTC	CASSLFSGASAESYGYTF
TRBV9	TRBD1	TRBJ1-1	many	TGTGCCAGCAGCGGGGGGACAGGAACAAACACTGAAGCTTTCTTT	CASSGGTGTNTEAFF
TRBV12-5	.	TRBJ2-7	many	TGTGCTAGTGGTACTGGGAACCAGCACGTCGAGCAGTACTTC	CASGTGNQHVEQYF
TRBV2	TRBD1	TRBJ2-5	.	TGTGCCAGCAGTCCGAGGACAGGGACGGAGACCCAGTACTTC	CASSPRTGTETQYF
TRBV28	TRBD1	TRBJ1-1	many	TGTGCCAGCACTCAACAGGGGGCTCACACTGAAGCTTTCTTT	CASTQQGAHTEAFF
TRBV28	.	TRBJ1-1	many	TGTGCCAGCAGTGGCGCGAGGGGCTCGTTCACTGAAGCTTTCTTT	CASSGARGSFTEAFF
TRBV3-1	TRBD2	TRBJ2-7	few	TGTCCCAGCAGCCACCTTCGTACTAGCGGCAACTCCTACGAGCAGTACTTC	CPSSHLRTSGNSYEQYF
TRBV28	.	TRBJ1-1	few	TGTGCCAGCAGTTCTGGGAACACTGAAGCTTTCTTT	CASSSGNTEAFF
TRBV24-1	TRBD2	TRBJ2-5	many	TGTGCCACCAGTGATAGGCGAGCGGGAGGCCGAGAGACCCAGTACTTC	CATSDRRAGGRETQYF
TRBV28	.	TRBJ1-6	.	TGTGCCAGCAGCCAGGGATTGCGACCCCTCCACTTT	CASSQGLRPLHF
TRBV20-1	TRBD2	TRBJ2-7	many	TGCAGTGCTAGAGATTCTAGCGGGAGTATCTACGAGCAGTACTTC	CSARDSSGSIYEQYF